A selection of T cell receptor beta chains follows, all from one sample in a study of CD8+CD57+ T cells in acquired aplastic anemia. TCRdb processed the reads anew with MiXCR; each CDR3 protein has one entry. The sample includes fewer than 200,000 distinct CDR3 sequences, 55% to 70% of them seen just once. Sequences were obtained from sorted CD4+, CD8+, or CD8+CD57+ T cells (not recorded which) from PBMCs. The receptor set was obtained from a human donor in good health. The CDR3 runs from the conserved cysteine through the conserved F or W. D genes are given only for firm matches. Some rows have no size entry. The others give once, few or many, or a class for an expanded clone.

abundance,j_gene,d_gene,v_gene,CDR3nt,CDR3aa
many,TRBJ1-6,-,TRBV3-1,TGTGCCAGCAGCCAAGAGACGGGTCTTGTTTCACCCCTCCACTTT,CASSQETGLVSPLHF
-,TRBJ1-6,-,TRBV12-5,TGTGCTAGTGGTAATCCGGGACACGGGAATTCACCCCTCCACTTT,CASGNPGHGNSPLHF
many,TRBJ2-1,TRBD2,TRBV19,TGTGCCAGTAGTATAGAAGGGATAGGAGGGAGGGCGGGCAATGAGCAGTTCTTC,CASSIEGIGGRAGNEQFF
-,TRBJ1-1,TRBD1,TRBV7-8,TGTGCCAGCAGCTTCGGGACAGGGACTGAAGCTTTCTTT,CASSFGTGTEAFF
-,TRBJ2-5,TRBD2,TRBV2,TGTGCCAGCGGAGGGACTAGCGGGTCCCTGGGGACCCAGTACTTC,CASGGTSGSLGTQYF
many,TRBJ2-1,-,TRBV5-6,TGTGCCAGCAGCGCCCGGGGAAGGGCCTCCTACAATGAGCAGTTCTTC,CASSARGRASYNEQFF
-,TRBJ2-5,-,TRBV2,TGTGCCAGCGGGCGTGAGGGGATGGAGACCCAGTACTTC,CASGREGMETQYF
-,TRBJ2-5,TRBD2,TRBV7-2,TGTGCCAGTAGTTCCGGTCTAGCGGGAGTAGAGACCCAGTACTTC,CASSSGLAGVETQYF
-,TRBJ1-2,-,TRBV2,TGTGCCAGCAGTGACGTGTGGCAGCCTAACTATGGCTACACCTTC,CASSDVWQPNYGYTF
-,TRBJ1-2,TRBD1,TRBV7-9,TGTGCCAGCAGCTTAGGAGGACAGGCGGACACCTTC,CASSLGGQADTF
-,TRBJ2-2,-,TRBV27,TGTGCCAGCAGTTTTAACGGGGTTATGGCCGGGGAGCTGTTTTTT,CASSFNGVMAGELFF
few,TRBJ1-5,TRBD1,TRBV20-1,TGCAGTGCTCGTAAGGGGGCAGATCAGCCCCAGCATTTT,CSARKGADQPQHF
-,TRBJ2-7,TRBD2,TRBV7-2,TGTGCCAGCAGCCACCCCTCTTGGGCTAGCGGCTACGAGCAGTACTTC,CASSHPSWASGYEQYF
many,TRBJ1-1,-,TRBV6-5,TGTGCCAGCAGTTACTCAGAGCTCAACACTGAAGCTTTCTTT,CASSYSELNTEAFF
-,TRBJ2-7,TRBD1,TRBV7-2,TGTGCCAGCAGCTTAGTCCAGGGACAGGTGTACGAGCAGTACTTC,CASSLVQGQVYEQYF
-,TRBJ1-2,TRBD1,TRBV12-3/TRBV12-4,TGTGCCAGCAGTTCTTTTAGCGGGACAGGGGTTTATGGCTACACCTTC,CASSSFSGTGVYGYTF
-,TRBJ2-1,-,TRBV20-1,TGCAGTGCTAGAGACAATGAGCGGTTCTTC,CSARDNERFF
-,TRBJ1-1,-,TRBV2,TGTGCCAGCAGGGTAGGAGTCCAGTATCCTGAAGCTTTCTTT,CASRVGVQYPEAFF
-,TRBJ1-1,TRBD1,TRBV24-1,TGTGCCACCAGTGACCCAGGGGGCTTGGCTTTCTTT,CATSDPGGLAFF
many,TRBJ2-1,-,TRBV6-1,TGTGCCAGCAGGGGTCAGGAGTCGTTCATGAATGAGCAGTTCTTC,CASRGQESFMNEQFF
-,TRBJ2-7,-,TRBV25-1,TGTGCCAGCAGTGAAGAGGGAGGACAATACGAGCAGTACTTC,CASSEEGGQYEQYF
-,TRBJ2-1,-,TRBV7-9,TGTGCCAGCAGCTCCGAACTAATGAGGCAGTTCTTC,CASSSELMRQFF
-,TRBJ2-3,TRBD1,TRBV27,TGTGCCAGCAGCCTGGACAGGGGGCTTTGGGGAGATACGCAGTATTTT,CASSLDRGLWGDTQYF
-,TRBJ2-3,-,TRBV14,TGTGCCAGCAGCTTTAGCTACCTACCACCCAAGACAACTTCAATGGACACGCAGTATTTT,CASSFSYLPPKTTSMDTQYF
once,TRBJ2-3,TRBD2,TRBV10-3,TGTGCCAGCGGTACTAGCGGGTCTAGCACAGATACGCAGTATTTT,CASGTSGSSTDTQYF
-,TRBJ1-2,-,TRBV19,TGTGCCAGTAGTCGTCCGGGTTTAGGGGCAAGGGAACACGGCTACACCTTC,CASSRPGLGAREHGYTF
-,TRBJ1-2,TRBD1,TRBV6-1,TGTGCCAGCAGTGACGGACAGGTCTATGGCTACACCTTC,CASSDGQVYGYTF
-,TRBJ2-5,-,TRBV5-1,TGCGCCAGCAGCATGGCTGGGACCCAGTACTTC,CASSMAGTQYF
-,TRBJ1-2,TRBD1,TRBV29-1,TGCAGCACAAAGGACAGGCCCTATGGCTACACCTTC,CSTKDRPYGYTF
-,TRBJ2-2,TRBD2,TRBV2,TGTGCCAGCAGACTAGCGGGAGGCACCGGGGAGCTGTTTTTT,CASRLAGGTGELFF
-,TRBJ1-5,-,TRBV27,TGTGCCAGCAGTAGCGGGATGGGTAGCAATCAGCCCCAGCATTTT,CASSSGMGSNQPQHF
-,TRBJ1-1,-,TRBV4-2,TGTGCCAGCAGCCAAACACAGGCCCTCACTGAAGCTTTCTTT,CASSQTQALTEAFF
-,TRBJ1-5,-,TRBV12-3/TRBV12-4,TGTGCCAGCAGTTTTCGCGCGACGGCTCTGGGGCAGCCCCAGCATTTT,CASSFRATALGQPQHF
-,TRBJ1-2,-,TRBV20-1,TGCAGTGCTAGAGGGACACTTTATGGCTACACCTTC,CSARGTLYGYTF
-,TRBJ1-6,-,TRBV14,TGTGCCAGCAGCCAAAAGGGGTATTCACCCCTCCACTTT,CASSQKGYSPLHF
few,TRBJ1-1,-,TRBV15,TGTGCCACCAGCAGAGATCTGGAGGACACTGAAGCTTTCTTT,CATSRDLEDTEAFF
-,TRBJ2-1,-,TRBV19,TGTGCCACGAGGGGGTCGTCCTCAGTCAATGAGCAGTTCTTC,CATRGSSSVNEQFF
few,TRBJ2-1,-,TRBV24-1,TGTGCCACCAGTGATTTGGGCATTAAGTTCTTC,CATSDLGIKFF
-,TRBJ1-1,-,TRBV20-1,TGCAGTGCTAGAGGTCAGGGCGAAGCTTTCTTT,CSARGQGEAFF
-,TRBJ2-1,-,TRBV7-7,TGTGCTAGCAGCTTGGGTGAGGAGGCCCAGCAGTTCTTC,CASSLGEEAQQFF
-,TRBJ2-6,-,TRBV19,TGTGCCAGTAGTGATCAGGGTTCTGGGGCCAACGTCCTGACTTTC,CASSDQGSGANVLTF
few,TRBJ1-2,-,TRBV10-3,TGTGCCATCCGGGGAACGACAGAAGTCGACTATGGCTACACCTTC,CAIRGTTEVDYGYTF
few,TRBJ2-5,TRBD1,TRBV10-1,TGCGCCAGCAGTGAGTCAGGGACAGTAGAGACCCAGTACTTC,CASSESGTVETQYF
-,TRBJ1-3,-,TRBV19,TGTGCCAGTAGTATTGGGAACCTTGGAAACACCATATATTTT,CASSIGNLGNTIYF
-,TRBJ2-7,TRBD1,TRBV28,TGTGCCAGCAGTTTGCGACAGGGATATACCTACGAGCAGTACTTC,CASSLRQGYTYEQYF